These T cell receptor beta chains were read from a single sample in a study of blood T cells in healthy people across ages. Each CDR3 protein gets one entry after TCRdb re-called the 5' RACE reads with MiXCR. The data hold 700,000 to 800,000 distinct CDR3 sequences, with 35% to 45% observed a single time. Sequences were obtained from blood. The receptors here all came from a woman aged 60-70 years in good health. The CDR3 runs from the conserved cysteine through the conserved F or W. Each record gives: V gene, J gene, D gene, clone size, CDR3 DNA, CDR3 protein. A D gene is named only where the DNA matches it firmly. Some rows mark clone size as missing; the rest say once, few, many or name a class of expanded clone.

TRBV18	TRBJ2-7	NA	NA	TGTGCCAGCTCCCCTGACCGATTAGGGACCTACGAGCAGTACTTC	CASSPDRLGTYEQYF
TRBV5-6	TRBJ1-1	NA	NA	TGTGCCAGCAGCTTGAGCAGGAAGAACACTGAAGCTTTCTTT	CASSLSRKNTEAFF
TRBV12-3/TRBV12-4	TRBJ2-7	TRBD2	once	TGTGCCAGCAGTTCACGACTAGCGGGAGTCGCCGAGCAGTACTTC	CASSSRLAGVAEQYF
TRBV7-2	TRBJ2-1	NA	NA	TGTGCCAGCAGCACCCGGAGACAGACGAATGAGCAGTTCTTC	CASSTRRQTNEQFF
TRBV20-1	TRBJ1-2	NA	NA	TGCAGTGCTAGGGAAACCGGGACCTCCTATGGCTACACCTTC	CSARETGTSYGYTF
TRBV7-2	TRBJ2-7	NA	NA	TGTGCCAGCAGCTCCCGTGACCCGGCGGCCTACGAGCAGTACTTC	CASSSRDPAAYEQYF
TRBV27	TRBJ2-3	TRBD1	few	TGTGCCAGCAGTTCCCTCGGGACAGTTAGCACAGATACGCAGTATTTT	CASSSLGTVSTDTQYF
TRBV11-1	TRBJ2-2	NA	NA	TGTGCCAGCAGGTCAGGGTACACCGGGGAGCTGTTTTTT	CASRSGYTGELFF
TRBV18	TRBJ2-5	NA	many	TGTGCCAGCAGCCAGGGCCAACAAGAGACCCAGTACTTC	CASSQGQQETQYF
TRBV7-9	TRBJ1-4	NA	NA	TGTGCCAGCAGTCTCTCAAGGGATAATGAAAAACTGTTTTTT	CASSLSRDNEKLFF
TRBV5-1	TRBJ2-1	TRBD2	few	TGCGCCAGCAGCTTGGAGGCTAGCGGGAGTAGAGAGCAGTTCTTC	CASSLEASGSREQFF
TRBV9	TRBJ2-2	NA	NA	TGTGCCAGCAGCGTAGGAGGGACTCCTGGGGGGACCGGGGAGCTGTTTTTT	CASSVGGTPGGTGELFF
TRBV5-6	TRBJ2-2	NA	NA	TGTGCCAGCAGCCCGGACAGTCTCGGGGAGCTGTTTTTT	CASSPDSLGELFF
TRBV20-1	TRBJ2-3	TRBD2	NA	TGCAGTGTACCGACTAGCGGGGAGTATGGAGATACGCAGTATTTT	CSVPTSGEYGDTQYF
TRBV6-5	TRBJ2-7	NA	NA	TGTGCCGGCGCCGGGACACGCACCTACGAGCAGTACTTC	CAGAGTRTYEQYF
TRBV6-2/TRBV6-3	TRBJ2-4	NA	few	TGTGCCAGCAGCTCAATCAGGACGCTCCTAGCCAAAAACATTCAGTACTTC	CASSSIRTLLAKNIQYF
TRBV12-3/TRBV12-4	TRBJ2-7	NA	NA	TGTGCCAGCAGTCCGCAGGGCCTTGGGGAGCAGTACTTC	CASSPQGLGEQYF
TRBV11-2	TRBJ2-1	NA	NA	TGTGCCAGCAGCTTAGTACGGGGAGCGGGCTACGAGCAGTTCTTC	CASSLVRGAGYEQFF
TRBV7-9	TRBJ2-1	NA	many	TGTGCCAGCACCCCCCGTGACGGCTACAATGAGCAGTTCTTC	CASTPRDGYNEQFF
TRBV6-1	TRBJ2-7	NA	NA	TGTGCCACTTTAGACAGGCTCAACGAGCAGTACTTC	CATLDRLNEQYF
TRBV29-1	TRBJ2-6	NA	once	TGCAGCGTTTCCTTCTCTGGGGCCAACGTCCTGACTTTC	CSVSFSGANVLTF
TRBV5-1	TRBJ2-7	TRBD1	NA	TGCGCCAGCAGCTTCACAGGGGAGTACGAGCAGTACTTC	CASSFTGEYEQYF
TRBV4-2	TRBJ2-5	TRBD2	NA	TGTGCCAGCAGCCTCTCACGGGGGGGCCCTGAGACCCAGTACTTC	CASSLSRGGPETQYF
TRBV20-1	TRBJ2-3	TRBD1	NA	TGCAGTGCTGACAGGGATTTTGGAGATACGCAGTATTTT	CSADRDFGDTQYF
TRBV11-2	TRBJ2-3	NA	NA	TGTGCCAGCAGCTTATCCCCAACAGGGAGAGATACGCAGTATTTT	CASSLSPTGRDTQYF
TRBV5-5	TRBJ2-3	NA	NA	TGTGCCAGCAGCCAGCAACTCCAACTTCAAGATACGCAGTATTTT	CASSQQLQLQDTQYF
TRBV20-1	TRBJ2-7	NA	few	TGCAGTGCTAGAGCCCATTCAGCTGACTACGAGCAGTACTTC	CSARAHSADYEQYF
TRBV19	TRBJ2-7	TRBD2	few	TGTGCCAGTAGTATAGATATCCTAGCGGGACCCTACGAGCAGTACTTC	CASSIDILAGPYEQYF